These T cell receptor beta chains were read from a single sample in a study of T cells in Graves' hyperthyroidism and ophthalmopathy. From the multiplex PCR reads, TCRdb called clonotypes with MiXCR, one entry per CDR3 protein. Altogether 380,000 or so distinct CDR3 sequences are present, roughly 13% being singletons, with the ten largest covering more than 20%. Sequenced material: blood. Source of these receptors: a young man with Graves' hyperthyroidism that later progressed to Graves' ophthalmopathy. CDR3s include the opening cysteine and the closing phenylalanine or tryptophan. Each record gives: CDR3 DNA, CDR3 protein, V gene, J gene, D gene, clone size. The D gene is left open where the match is weak. Clone sizes are given selectively: once, few, many, or a class where the clone is expanded.

TGTGCCAGCAGTTTAATGGTAAATCAGCCCCAGCATTTT	CASSLMVNQPQHF	TRBV12-3/TRBV12-4	TRBJ1-5	-	many
TGTGCCAGCAGTTCTCCAGGAGGAGGAGCTTTCTTT	CASSSPGGGAFF	TRBV6-2/TRBV6-3	TRBJ1-1	-	many
TGTGCCAGCAGTTTTTCGACGGGCTCCTACGAGCAGTACTTC	CASSFSTGSYEQYF	TRBV27	TRBJ2-7	-	-
TGCAGTGCTAGAGATCCCCTAGCGGGGGGGCAGGTAGATACGCAGTATTTT	CSARDPLAGGQVDTQYF	TRBV20-1	TRBJ2-3	TRBD2	many
TGTGCCAGCAGTTACCGGCACAGGGGTCCAGGGCTCCATTTT	CASSYRHRGPGLHF	TRBV28	TRBJ1-3	TRBD1	-
TGCGCCAGCAGCCTGGACGGGACCCCCTACGAGCAGTACTTC	CASSLDGTPYEQYF	TRBV5-1	TRBJ2-7	-	many
TGTGCCAGCAGTTCCAGGGGTAGGACTGAAGCTTTCTTT	CASSSRGRTEAFF	TRBV12-3/TRBV12-4	TRBJ1-1	-	many
TGTGCCAGCAGCTTTGGGACAGGGGATAATTCACCCCTCCACTTT	CASSFGTGDNSPLHF	TRBV11-1	TRBJ1-6	TRBD1	many
TGTGCCAGCAGTCCCCTAACTAGCGGGGGTGGAACAGATACGCAGTATTTT	CASSPLTSGGGTDTQYF	TRBV28	TRBJ2-3	TRBD2	many
TGTGCCAGCAGGCCTTTACAGGGGAGGAAGTCCTACGAGCAGTACTTC	CASRPLQGRKSYEQYF	TRBV6-1	TRBJ2-7	-	-
TGTGCCAGCAGCTTGGGCGTGTCTAACTATGGCTACACCTTC	CASSLGVSNYGYTF	TRBV7-3	TRBJ1-2	-	many
TGTGCCAGTAGTATTGGTACAGGGGGCACCGGGGAGCTGTTTTTT	CASSIGTGGTGELFF	TRBV19	TRBJ2-2	TRBD1	few